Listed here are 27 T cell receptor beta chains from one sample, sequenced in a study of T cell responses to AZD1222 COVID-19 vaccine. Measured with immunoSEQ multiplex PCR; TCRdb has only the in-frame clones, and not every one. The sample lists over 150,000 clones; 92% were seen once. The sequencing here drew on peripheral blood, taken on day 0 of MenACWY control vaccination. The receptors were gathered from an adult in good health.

The CDR3: CASSWGDTEAFF. Here the CDR3 DNA reads TGTGCCAGCAGCTGGGGCGACACTGAAGCTTTCTTT. This sequence joins TRBV5-5 and TRBJ1-1, with D possibly TRBD1 on 5 matching bases. The CDR3 totals 12 residues. CDR1 is SGHKS and CDR2 is YYEKEE in the germline V gene (reference sequence). Between the trimmed V and J ends, which lost 3 bases and 3 bases, there was a span of 6 bases.

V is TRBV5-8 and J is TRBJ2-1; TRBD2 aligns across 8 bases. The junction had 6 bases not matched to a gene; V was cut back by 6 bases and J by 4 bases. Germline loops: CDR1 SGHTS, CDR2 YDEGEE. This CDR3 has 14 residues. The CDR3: CASIPTSEYNEQFF. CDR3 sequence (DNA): TGTGCCAGCATTCCGACTAGCGAGTACAATGAGCAGTTCTTC.

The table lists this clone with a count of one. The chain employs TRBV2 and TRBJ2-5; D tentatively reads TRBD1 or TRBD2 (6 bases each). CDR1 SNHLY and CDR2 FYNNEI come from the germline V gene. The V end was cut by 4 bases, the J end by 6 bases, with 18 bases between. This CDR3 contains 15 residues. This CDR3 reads CASSALLGGGKTQYF. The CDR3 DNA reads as TGTGCCAGCAGTGCTCTCCTCGGGGGCGGGAAGACCCAGTACTTC.

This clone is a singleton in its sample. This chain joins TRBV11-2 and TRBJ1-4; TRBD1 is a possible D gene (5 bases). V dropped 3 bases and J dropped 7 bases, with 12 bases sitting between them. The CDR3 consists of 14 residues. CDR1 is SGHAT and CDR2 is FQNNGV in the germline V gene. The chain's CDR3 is CASSLGGLTEKLFF. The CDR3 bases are TGTGCCAGCAGCTTGGGGGGGTTGACTGAAAAACTGTTTTTT.

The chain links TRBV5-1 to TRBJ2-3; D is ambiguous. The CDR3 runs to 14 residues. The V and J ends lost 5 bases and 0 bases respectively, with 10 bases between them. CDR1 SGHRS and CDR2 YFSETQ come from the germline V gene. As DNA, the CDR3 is TGCGCCAGCAGGGTATCTTCTAGCACAGATACGCAGTATTTT. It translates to CASRVSSSTDTQYF. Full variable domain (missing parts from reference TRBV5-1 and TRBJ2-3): KAGVTQTPRYLIKTRGQQVTLSCSPISGHRSVSWYQQTPGQGLQFLFEYFSETQRNKGNFPGRFSGRQFSNSRSEMNVSTLELGDSALYLCASRVSSSTDTQYFGPGTRLTVL.

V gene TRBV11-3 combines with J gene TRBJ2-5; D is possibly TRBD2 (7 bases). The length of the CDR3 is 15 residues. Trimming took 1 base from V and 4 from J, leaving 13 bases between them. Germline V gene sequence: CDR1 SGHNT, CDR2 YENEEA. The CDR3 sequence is CASSLGRRGGETQYF. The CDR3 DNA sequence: TGTGCCAGCAGCTTAGGACGGAGGGGGGGAGAGACCCAGTACTTC.

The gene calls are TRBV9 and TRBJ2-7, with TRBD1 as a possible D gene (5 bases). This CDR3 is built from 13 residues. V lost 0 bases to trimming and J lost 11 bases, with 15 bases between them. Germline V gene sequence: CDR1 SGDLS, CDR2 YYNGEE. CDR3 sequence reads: CASSVGSAGFKYF. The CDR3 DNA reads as TGTGCCAGCAGCGTAGGGTCAGCAGGGTTCAAGTACTTC.

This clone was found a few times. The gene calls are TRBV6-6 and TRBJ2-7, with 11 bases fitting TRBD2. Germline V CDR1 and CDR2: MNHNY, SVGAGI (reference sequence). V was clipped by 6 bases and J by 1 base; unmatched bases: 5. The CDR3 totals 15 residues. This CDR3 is CASRSGTSGSYEQYF. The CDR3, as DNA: TGTGCCAGCAGGTCGGGGACTAGCGGTTCCTACGAGCAGTACTTC.

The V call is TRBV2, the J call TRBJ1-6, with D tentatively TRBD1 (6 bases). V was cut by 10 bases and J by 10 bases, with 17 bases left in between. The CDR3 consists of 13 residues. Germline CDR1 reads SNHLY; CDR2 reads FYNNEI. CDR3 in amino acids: CATLTGRGSPLHF. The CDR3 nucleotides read TGTGCCACCTTAACAGGGAGGGGGTCACCCCTCCACTTT.

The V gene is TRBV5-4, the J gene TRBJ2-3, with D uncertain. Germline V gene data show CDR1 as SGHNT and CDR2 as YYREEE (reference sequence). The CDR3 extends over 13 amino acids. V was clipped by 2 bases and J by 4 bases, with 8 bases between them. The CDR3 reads CASSFLHPDTQYF. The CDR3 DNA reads TGTGCCAGCAGCTTCCTGCACCCAGATACGCAGTATTTT.

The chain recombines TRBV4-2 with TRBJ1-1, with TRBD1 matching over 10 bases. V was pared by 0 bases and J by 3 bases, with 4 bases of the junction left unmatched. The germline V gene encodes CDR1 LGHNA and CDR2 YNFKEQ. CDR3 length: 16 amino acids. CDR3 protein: CASSQETGGQDTEAFF. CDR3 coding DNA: TGTGCCAGCAGCCAAGAGACAGGGGGCCAGGACACTGAAGCTTTCTTT.

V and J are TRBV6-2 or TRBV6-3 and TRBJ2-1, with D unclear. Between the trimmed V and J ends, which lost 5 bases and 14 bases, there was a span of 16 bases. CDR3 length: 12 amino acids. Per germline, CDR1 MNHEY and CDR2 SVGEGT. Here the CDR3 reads CASSNRLNKEFF. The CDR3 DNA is TGTGCCAGCAGTAACCGCTTAAATAAGGAGTTCTTC.

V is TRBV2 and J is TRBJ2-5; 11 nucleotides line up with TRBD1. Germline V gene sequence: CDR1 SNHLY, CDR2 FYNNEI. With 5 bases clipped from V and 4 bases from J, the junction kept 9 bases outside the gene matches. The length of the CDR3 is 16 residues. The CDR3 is CASSPPFGQGAETQYF. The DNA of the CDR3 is TGTGCCAGCAGTCCCCCCTTCGGACAGGGGGCAGAGACCCAGTACTTC.

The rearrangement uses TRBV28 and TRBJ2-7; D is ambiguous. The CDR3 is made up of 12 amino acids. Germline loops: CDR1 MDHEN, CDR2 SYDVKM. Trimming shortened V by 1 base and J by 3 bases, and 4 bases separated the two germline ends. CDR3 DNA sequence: TGTGCCAGCAGTTTATTAGTCTACGAGCAGTACTTC. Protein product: CASSLLVYEQYF.

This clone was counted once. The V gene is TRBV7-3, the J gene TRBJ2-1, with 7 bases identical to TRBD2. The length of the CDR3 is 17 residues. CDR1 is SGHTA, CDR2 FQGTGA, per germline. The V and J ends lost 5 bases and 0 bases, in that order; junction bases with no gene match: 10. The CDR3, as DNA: TGTGCCAGCAGCCTCACGCCTAGCGGAAGCTCCTACAATGAGCAGTTCTTC. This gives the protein CASSLTPSGSSYNEQFF.

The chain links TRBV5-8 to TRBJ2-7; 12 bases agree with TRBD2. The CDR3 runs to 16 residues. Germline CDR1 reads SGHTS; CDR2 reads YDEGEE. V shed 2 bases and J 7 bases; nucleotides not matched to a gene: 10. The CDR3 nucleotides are TGTGCCAGCAGCTTCAGCAGACTAGCGGGAGTGGGAGAGCAGTACTTC. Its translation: CASSFSRLAGVGEQYF.

Here the CDR3 reads CAITPGAAGNTIYF. CDR3 in DNA: TGTGCTATCACCCCTGGGGCTGCTGGAAACACCATATATTTT. The chain combines TRBV12-5 with TRBJ1-3; D might be TRBD1 (5 bases). V lost 10 bases to trimming and J lost 2 bases, with 15 bases between them. Germline CDR1 LGHNT, CDR2 FRNRAP. This CDR3 is built from 14 residues.

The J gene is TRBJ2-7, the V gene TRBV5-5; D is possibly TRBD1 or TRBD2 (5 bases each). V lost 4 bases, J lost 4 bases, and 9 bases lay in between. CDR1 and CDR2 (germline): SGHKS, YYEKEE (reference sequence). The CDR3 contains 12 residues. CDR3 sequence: CASSRGGYEQYF. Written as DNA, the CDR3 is TGTGCCAGCAGCCGTGGGGGTTACGAGCAGTACTTC.

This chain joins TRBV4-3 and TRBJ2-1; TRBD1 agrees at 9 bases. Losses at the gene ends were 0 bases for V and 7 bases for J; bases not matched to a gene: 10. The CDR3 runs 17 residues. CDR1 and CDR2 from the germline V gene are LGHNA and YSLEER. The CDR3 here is CASSQDPVQGARNEQFF. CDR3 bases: TGCGCCAGCAGCCAAGATCCTGTACAGGGGGCGCGGAATGAGCAGTTCTTC.

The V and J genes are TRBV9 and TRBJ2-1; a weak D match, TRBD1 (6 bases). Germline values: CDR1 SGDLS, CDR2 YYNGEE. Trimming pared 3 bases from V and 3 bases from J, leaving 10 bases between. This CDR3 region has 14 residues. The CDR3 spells CASSDRGGYNEQFF. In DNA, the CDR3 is TGTGCCAGCAGCGACCGAGGGGGCTACAATGAGCAGTTCTTC.

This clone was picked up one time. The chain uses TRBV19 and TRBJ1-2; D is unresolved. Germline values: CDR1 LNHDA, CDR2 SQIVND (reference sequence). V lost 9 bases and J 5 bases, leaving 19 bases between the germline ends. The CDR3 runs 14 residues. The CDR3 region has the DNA TGTGCCAGCCGGGCGACTGTGCGTACATATGGCTACACCTTC. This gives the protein CASRATVRTYGYTF.

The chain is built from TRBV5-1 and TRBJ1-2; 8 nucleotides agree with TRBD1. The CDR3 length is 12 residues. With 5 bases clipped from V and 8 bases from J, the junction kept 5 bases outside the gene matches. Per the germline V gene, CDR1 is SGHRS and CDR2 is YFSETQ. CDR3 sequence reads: CASRWDRMGYTF. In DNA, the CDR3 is TGCGCCAGCAGGTGGGACAGGATGGGCTACACCTTC.

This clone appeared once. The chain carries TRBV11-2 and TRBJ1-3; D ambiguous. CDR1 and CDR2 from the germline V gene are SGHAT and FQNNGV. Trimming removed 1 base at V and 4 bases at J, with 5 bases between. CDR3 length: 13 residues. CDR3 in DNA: TGTGCCAGCAGCTTAGGGGCGGGAAACACCATATATTTT. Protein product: CASSLGAGNTIYF.

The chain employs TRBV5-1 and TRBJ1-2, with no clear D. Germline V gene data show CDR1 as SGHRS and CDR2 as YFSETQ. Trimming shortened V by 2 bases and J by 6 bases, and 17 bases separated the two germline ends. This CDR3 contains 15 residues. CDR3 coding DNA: TGCGCCAGCAGCTTACCTACGTCAGGCTTCGATGGCTACACCTTC. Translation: CASSLPTSGFDGYTF.

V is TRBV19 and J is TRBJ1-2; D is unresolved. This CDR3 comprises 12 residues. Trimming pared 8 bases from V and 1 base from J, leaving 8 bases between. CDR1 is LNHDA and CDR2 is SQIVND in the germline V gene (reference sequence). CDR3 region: CASWHLNYGYTF. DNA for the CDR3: TGTGCCAGTTGGCACCTTAACTATGGCTACACCTTC.

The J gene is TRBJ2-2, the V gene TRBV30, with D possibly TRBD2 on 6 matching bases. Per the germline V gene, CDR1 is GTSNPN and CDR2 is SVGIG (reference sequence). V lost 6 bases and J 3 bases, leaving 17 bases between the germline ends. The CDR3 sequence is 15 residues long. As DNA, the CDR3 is TGTGCCTGTCACCCCTCCGGGGGACACACCGGGGAGCTGTTTTTT. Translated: CACHPSGGHTGELFF. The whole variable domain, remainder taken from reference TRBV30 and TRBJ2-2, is SQTIHQWPATLVQPVGSPLSLECTVEGTSNPNLYWYRQAAGRGLQLLFYSVGIGQISSEVPQNLSASRPQDRQFILSSKKLLLSDSGFYLCACHPSGGHTGELFFGEGSRLTVL.

The CDR3 spells CASSLEDYPTDTQYF. The CDR3 DNA follows: TGCGCCAGCAGCCTCGAAGACTATCCCACAGATACGCAGTATTTT. V is TRBV5-1 and J is TRBJ2-3, with D perhaps matching TRBD2 (5 bases). Germline V gives CDR1 SGHRS, CDR2 YFSETQ. The length of the CDR3 is 15 residues. V was pared by 4 bases and J by 2 bases, with 14 bases between.